This T cell receptor beta chain was documented in a study of vaccination and CD4 T cells after COVID-19. Turning to the study itself: Convalescents were six males and four females, two of them Hispanic. Stimulation used overlapping spike peptides from SARS-CoV-2, HCoV-NL63, HCoV-OC43 and HCoV-229E.

For this clonotype: Its antigen remains unknown.

Study-level results: From a median of about 21 to 38, SARS-CoV-2-reactive clonotypes increased, though not significantly.

Germline V gene lookup returns CDR1 LGHNA and CDR2 YSLEER. Trimming took 0 bases from V and 10 from J, leaving 16 bases between them. This CDR3 has 16 amino acids. Sequencing of cultured CD4+ T cell DNA used the Oncomine TCR Beta short-read assay. TCRdb processed the PCR reads anew with MiXCR; each CDR3 protein has one entry. The repertoire holds roughly 15,000 distinct CDR3 sequences, 45% to 65% seen once, with about 34% in the top ten. The sample's treatment: approximately nine-day PBMC culture with coronavirus spike peptide pools or control peptides (ViraFEST assay). The clonotype was recovered from a human donor with COVID-19. The gene calls are TRBV4-3 and TRBJ1-6, with D hard to call. Sequencing was performed on cultured CD4+ T cells from blood, taken after SARS-CoV-2 vaccination. The CDR3 bases are TGCGCCAGCAGCCAAGATCTTGGCCAGACCCCCTCACCCCTCCACTTT. It codes for CASSQDLGQTPSPLHF.